Shown below are 10 T cell receptor beta chains from a single sample sequenced in a study of T cells expressing NK-cell markers. Following a re-call of the 5' RACE reads, TCRdb has one entry per CDR3 protein and lacks DNA. The table for this sample gives about 400,000 distinct CDR3 sequences. Sequencing was done on a sample of blood T cells: a sorted CD56 or NKG2C T cell subset, CD4+ or CD8+ T cells, or bulk PBMC T cells (not recorded which). Source of these receptors: a woman aged 45-65 years in good health.

The genes are TRBV5-1 and TRBJ2-4; absent DNA, TCRdb's TRBD2 call cannot be checked. This CDR3 is 19 amino acids long. The germline V gene encodes CDR1 SGHRS and CDR2 YFSETQ. This CDR3 reads CASSSTFSSDFIAKNIQYF.

The V and J genes are TRBV27 and TRBJ1-1. The CDR3 is 16 residues long. From germline, CDR1 is MNHEY and CDR2 SMNVEV (reference sequence). The CDR3: CASTPFRGFRVSEAFF.

This chain connects TRBV7-9 to TRBJ1-1; TCRdb lists TRBD1, though no DNA is available to test this call. CDR1 SEHNR and CDR2 FQNEAQ come from the germline V gene (reference sequence). The CDR3 contains 16 residues. The CDR3 here is CASSSTRGQGASEAFF.

V is TRBV2 and J is TRBJ2-3; TCRdb proposes TRBD2, but this gene call is untestable without DNA. From germline, CDR1 is SNHLY and CDR2 FYNNEI. CDR3 length: 15 residues. This chain's CDR3 is CASSVEAGSTDTQYF. The variable domain in full, completed from reference TRBV2 and TRBJ2-3, reads EPEVTQTPSHQVTQMGQEVILRCVPISNHLYFYWYRQILGQKVEFLVSFYNNEISEKSEIFDDQFSVERPDGSNFTLKIRSTKLEDSAMYFCASSVEAGSTDTQYFGPGTRLTVL.

This chain joins TRBV27 and TRBJ2-1. Germline assignment: CDR1 MNHEY and CDR2 SMNVEV (reference sequence). The CDR3 spans 15 residues. CDR3 sequence reads: CASSLSRTSYNEQFF.

The chain joins TRBV20-1 to TRBJ2-7; with no DNA, the TCRdb D assignment of TRBD1 cannot be verified. Germline CDR1 is DFQATT and CDR2 is SNEGSKA (reference sequence). This CDR3 comprises 15 residues. The CDR3 loop is CSAPGNRGLSYEQYF.

The J gene is TRBJ1-6, the V gene TRBV7-9; TCRdb gives TRBD1 as the D gene, but with no DNA this cannot be confirmed. CDR3 length equals 14 residues. Germline lookup yields CDR1 SEHNR and CDR2 FQNEAQ (reference sequence). The CDR3 region is CASSSDTYNSPLHF. Looking up the rest from reference TRBV7-9 and TRBJ1-6 gives the full variable domain: DTGVSQNPRHKITKRGQNVTFRCDPISEHNRLYWYRQTLGQGPEFLTYFQNEAQLEKSRLLSDRFSAERPKGSFSTLEIQRTEQGDSAMYLCASSSDTYNSPLHFGNGTRLTVT.

The chain carries TRBV12-5 and TRBJ2-7; no DNA is available, so the TRBD1 call from TCRdb remains unchecked. The CDR3 consists of 12 residues. Germline loops: CDR1 LGHNT, CDR2 FRNRAP. The CDR3 sequence is CASGFQGYEQYF.

The rearrangement uses TRBV11-1 and TRBJ2-7. CDR3 length: 14 residues. Germline CDR1 SGHAT, CDR2 FQDESV (reference sequence). The CDR3 region is CASSFLAGSYEQYF.

The V and J genes are TRBV25-1 and TRBJ2-3; there is no DNA to check the TCRdb D call of TRBD1. The CDR3 runs 14 residues. The V gene's germline CDR1 is MGHDK and CDR2 SYGVNS. CDR3: CASSDNRGRDTQYF.